The present entry profiles one T cell receptor (beta chain) with its context. Clones were read by immunoSEQ multiplex PCR, and TCRdb kept only the in-frame ones, dropping some. The sample lists 47,000 or so clones, 80% to 85% seen once, with 20% to 25% in the top ten. This entry belongs to a study of blood T cell repertoires in COVID-19. Patients in Seattle were enrolled during active infection, then followed longitudinally. The source material was peripheral blood. This receptor was taken from an elderly woman with COVID-19, enrolled during active disease.

The DNA of the CDR3 is TGTGCCAGCAGTTTATCCGGGACAGGGACTTATAGCAATCAGCCCCAGCATTTT. It codes for CASSLSGTGTYSNQPQHF. The chain combines TRBV28 with TRBJ1-5, with 9 bases identical to TRBD1. V lost 1 base to trimming and J lost 0 bases; unmatched junction nucleotides: 7. CDR3 length: 18 amino acids. From germline, CDR1 is MDHEN and CDR2 SYDVKM.